Described below is a single TCR beta chain sequence and its context. The junction departs from the called germline gene at one end, perhaps through a read error. The data were obtained in a study of response to subunit inactivated influenza vaccine. The length of the CDR3 is 14 residues. Germline V lookup: CDR1 SGHDT, CDR2 YYEEEE. MiXCR, applied by TCRdb to the RT-PCR reads, yields one record per CDR3 protein. The data show about 150,000 distinct CDR3 sequences, 9.5% to 12% seen once. The source of this sequence is a man aged 45-69 years who received an inactivated influenza vaccine. The chain couples TRBV5-6 to TRBJ2-2; D call uncertain. The sample consisted of CD8+ T cells sorted from PBMCs, taken less than 30 months after vaccination. The CDR3 sequence: CASSLADNTGELFF. CDR3 coding DNA: TGTGCCAGCAGTTTGGCGGATAACACCGGGGAGCTGTTTTTT.